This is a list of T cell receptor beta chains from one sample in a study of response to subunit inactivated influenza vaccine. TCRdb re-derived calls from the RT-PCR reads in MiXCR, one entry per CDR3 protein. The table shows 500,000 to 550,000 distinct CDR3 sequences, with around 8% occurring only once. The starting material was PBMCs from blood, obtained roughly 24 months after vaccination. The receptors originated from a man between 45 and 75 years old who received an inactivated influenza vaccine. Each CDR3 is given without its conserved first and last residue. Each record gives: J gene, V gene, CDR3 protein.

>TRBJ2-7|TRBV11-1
ASSLGTSGIYEQY
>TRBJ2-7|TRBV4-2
ASSQDLARGQAGEQY
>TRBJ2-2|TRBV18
ASSPQAGMLTGELF
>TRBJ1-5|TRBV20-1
SARGTGNSNQPQH
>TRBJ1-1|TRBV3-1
ASSQSGTGGTEAF
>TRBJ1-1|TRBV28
ATGGGRNTEAF
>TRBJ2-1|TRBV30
AWGRQILYNEQF
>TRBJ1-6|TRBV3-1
ASSPSGVYNSPLH
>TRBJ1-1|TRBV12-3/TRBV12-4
ASTPDTEAF
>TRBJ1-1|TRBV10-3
AISESRTEAF
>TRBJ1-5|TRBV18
ASSLGQGVRQPQH
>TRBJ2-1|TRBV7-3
ASSRTSDDNEQF
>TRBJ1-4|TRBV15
ATSSWTSEKLF
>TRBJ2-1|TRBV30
AWIGTVNEQF
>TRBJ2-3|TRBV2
ASRIGRVIDTQY
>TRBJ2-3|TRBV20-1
SARESRVDSDTQY
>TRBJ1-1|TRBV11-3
ASSLGTFTEAF
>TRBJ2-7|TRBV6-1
ASTEGVSYEQY
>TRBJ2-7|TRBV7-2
ASKGGLSSYEQY
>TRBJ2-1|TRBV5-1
ASSLEGSGSASYNEQF
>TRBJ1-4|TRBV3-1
ASSPLDRGLLLGNEKLF
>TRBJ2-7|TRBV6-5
ASSYSIGGRDEQY
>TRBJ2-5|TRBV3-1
ASSSGTGNGETQY
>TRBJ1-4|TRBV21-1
ASSKAGKKLF
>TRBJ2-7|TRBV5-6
ASNRITGAYEQY
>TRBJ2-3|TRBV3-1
ASSQRNRVTDTQY
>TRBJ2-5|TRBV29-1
SVNRGQRETQY
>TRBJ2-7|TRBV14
ASSHFGYEQY
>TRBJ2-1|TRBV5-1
ASSLVRGYEQF
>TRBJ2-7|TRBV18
ASSPSWVGEQY
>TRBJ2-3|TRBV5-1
ASSLWGLAEFSTDTQY
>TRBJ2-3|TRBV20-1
SAGNRLARSQY